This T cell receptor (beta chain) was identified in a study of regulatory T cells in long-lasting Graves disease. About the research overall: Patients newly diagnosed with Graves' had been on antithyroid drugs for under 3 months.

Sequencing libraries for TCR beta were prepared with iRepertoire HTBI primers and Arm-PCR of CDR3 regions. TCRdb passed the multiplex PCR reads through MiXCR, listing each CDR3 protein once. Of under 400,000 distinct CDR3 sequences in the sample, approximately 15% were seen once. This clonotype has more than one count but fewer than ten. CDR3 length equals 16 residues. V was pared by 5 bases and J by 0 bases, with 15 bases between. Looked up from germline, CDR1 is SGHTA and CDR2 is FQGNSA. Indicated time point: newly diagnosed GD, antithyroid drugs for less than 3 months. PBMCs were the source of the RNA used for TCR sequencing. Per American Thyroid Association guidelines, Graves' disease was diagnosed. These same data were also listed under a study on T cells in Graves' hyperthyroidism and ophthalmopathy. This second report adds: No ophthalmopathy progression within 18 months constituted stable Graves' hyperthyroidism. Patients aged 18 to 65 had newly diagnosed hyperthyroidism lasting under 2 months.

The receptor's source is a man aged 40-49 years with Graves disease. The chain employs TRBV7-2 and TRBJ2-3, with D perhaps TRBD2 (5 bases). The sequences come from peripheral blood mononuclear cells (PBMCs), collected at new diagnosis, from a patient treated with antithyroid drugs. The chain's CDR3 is CASSRWLAASTDTQYF. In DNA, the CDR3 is TGTGCCAGCAGCCGATGGCTAGCCGCTAGCACAGATACGCAGTATTTT.